This T cell receptor beta chain was captured in a study of blood T cell repertoires in COVID-19. CDR1 is MNHEY and CDR2 is SVGAGI in the germline V gene. The V gene end was trimmed by 1 base and the J gene end by 8 bases; junction bases not matched to a gene: 7. The CDR3 loop spans 14 amino acids. Recruitment covered under 25 US areas and drew participants whose ages spanned about 18 to 100 years. Participants were placed into cohorts based on the clinical history they reported. Two negative PCRs, clearance, or symptom resolution had been documented for recovered Cohort 3 donors. Here immunoSEQ multiplex PCR was the method, and the copy in TCRdb shows in-frame clones only, minus some. The sample includes some 200,000 clones, roughly four fifths of them seen just once.

Sequenced sample: PBMCs or T cells enriched from blood (not recorded which). This TCR was recovered from a man aged 40-49 years who had recovered from COVID-19. The chain links TRBV6-5 to TRBJ1-2; 7 bases are a match to TRBD1. CDR3 nucleotides: TGTGCCAGCAGTTACTTCGACAGGGCGGGGGGCTACACCTTC. Protein sequence: CASSYFDRAGGYTF.